This TCR beta chain was recovered during a study of blood T cell repertoires in COVID-19 (TCRdb year 2020). For the study in its entirety: The collaborator samples originated in the United States, Italy and Spain and spanned the acute and convalescent phases of COVID-19. The material from the prospective study consisted of cDNA or gDNA derived from T cells, B-cell-depleted T cells, or PBMCs. Subjects who had been exposed to COVID-19, were actively infected with it, or had recovered from it provided the deeply sampled blood TCRbeta repertoires that made up the dataset. The repertoires were released in a freely available public database meant as a resource for research on the immune response to SARS-CoV-2. The samples were drawn from the first 160 participants of the ongoing ImmuneRACE study and from over 950 subjects provided by 6 global collaborators. A de-identified subject ID, COVID-19 status, age in years and sex were almost always included in the sample metadata. Where available, HLA class I and class II types were obtained from metadata supplied by the sample provider rather than from assay-based typing.

Results the study describes overall, beyond this receptor: How much clinical and demographic metadata was included differed by source and by participant, and the metadata was provided uncurated.

About this clone: The antigen it recognizes is unknown. The input lacks base qualities; no much larger clone sits a single base away.

The collaborating institutions used their own protocols to collect whole blood in K2EDTA tubes. Collaborator samples were shipped for TCRbeta analysis as frozen whole blood, isolated PBMCs, or DNA extracted from either sample type. The germline V end is reduced by 2 bases and the J end by 5 bases; junction bases left unmatched: 6. From the cysteine through the phenylalanine, the CDR3 covers 15 amino acids. The entry retains the CDR3 DNA only, 45 bases that are in frame from base 1. CDR1 LGHNA and CDR2 YSLEER are derived from the germline V gene. TCRbeta CDR3 regions were amplified from genomic DNA by means of the immunoSEQ Assay, a bias-controlled multiplex PCR. For the original study's pipeline: The number of nucleated cells in each sample was estimated by amplification of reference gene primers within the assay. To quantify the absolute abundance of each unique TCRbeta CDR3 rearrangement, sequence reads were collapsed and filtered. Productive Simpson clonality was computed per sample as the square root of Simpson's diversity index over productive rearrangements. TCRdb limited this immuneACCESS table to in-frame rearrangements with V and J called. A share of clones is missing; checked studies link under half to unresolved V genes, and the rest is unexplained. Clone size and V and J calls were adopted from that table, with D and trimming inferred from the DNA. Recorded for this sample are around 75,000 clones; about four fifths of them occurred a single time. The ten largest clones add up to 5.4% of the sample.

Specimen: peripheral blood. The TCR was taken from an elderly woman with active or convalescent COVID-19. The V and J segments used are TRBV4-3 and TRBJ2-7; 10 middle bases align to TRBD2. The nucleotide sequence is TGCGCCAGCAGCCAATCTAGCGGGGGTATCCACGAGCAGTACTTC. Translated, this gives CASSQSSGGIHEQYF.